This paragraph covers one T cell receptor (beta chain) sequence. What it recognizes is unknown. This sample is drawn from a study of T cells in tuberculosis. Whole-study context: Samples predate treatment or fall within its first 7 days. General study findings and limits: The TCR-beta difference was not significant; alpha differences partly reflected length. Cases with active tuberculosis were adults, while controls were adolescents.

V was pared by 4 bases and J by 4 bases, with 10 bases of the junction left unmatched. The CDR3 extends over 15 amino acids. Germline V gene sequence: CDR1 MNHNY, CDR2 SVGAGI (reference sequence). Data came from immunoSEQ multiplex PCR; TCRdb stores just in-frame clones and leaves some out. The data show approximately 31,000 clones, with about 82% seen just once and about 5% held by the top ten. The time point is: new active TB diagnosis, blood taken before or within 7 days of starting treatment. Patients were newly diagnosed, HIV-seronegative, and aged 18 or older. Material: PBMCs, obtained at tuberculosis diagnosis. The chain couples TRBV6-6 to TRBJ2-7; 7 nucleotides line up with TRBD1. The source is an adult with tuberculosis. CDR3 sequence (DNA): TGTGCCAGCAGTTCCCAGACAGGGAGTAGGTACGAGCAGTACTTC. This codes for CASSSQTGSRYEQYF.